The text below deals with one T cell receptor beta chain. In TCRdb, the 5' RACE reads were re-called with MiXCR into one record per CDR3 protein. The profile shows some 130,000 distinct CDR3 sequences, roughly 8.8% of them singletons. V lost 1 base, J lost 7 bases, and 5 bases lay in between. CDR3 length: 13 amino acids. Looked up from germline, CDR1 is SEHNR and CDR2 is FQNEAQ (reference sequence). The data originate from a study of CD8 T cells in ankylosing spondylitis. The sequenced sample consisted of blood, either unsorted or a sorted T cell fraction (not recorded which). The sequence derives from a male donor with ankylosing spondylitis or in good health (not recorded which). The chain has TRBV7-9 and TRBJ1-6; D remains ambiguous. CDR3 sequence reads: CASSLEFNSPLHF. CDR3 nucleotide sequence: TGTGCCAGCAGCTTAGAGTTCAATTCACCCCTCCACTTT.